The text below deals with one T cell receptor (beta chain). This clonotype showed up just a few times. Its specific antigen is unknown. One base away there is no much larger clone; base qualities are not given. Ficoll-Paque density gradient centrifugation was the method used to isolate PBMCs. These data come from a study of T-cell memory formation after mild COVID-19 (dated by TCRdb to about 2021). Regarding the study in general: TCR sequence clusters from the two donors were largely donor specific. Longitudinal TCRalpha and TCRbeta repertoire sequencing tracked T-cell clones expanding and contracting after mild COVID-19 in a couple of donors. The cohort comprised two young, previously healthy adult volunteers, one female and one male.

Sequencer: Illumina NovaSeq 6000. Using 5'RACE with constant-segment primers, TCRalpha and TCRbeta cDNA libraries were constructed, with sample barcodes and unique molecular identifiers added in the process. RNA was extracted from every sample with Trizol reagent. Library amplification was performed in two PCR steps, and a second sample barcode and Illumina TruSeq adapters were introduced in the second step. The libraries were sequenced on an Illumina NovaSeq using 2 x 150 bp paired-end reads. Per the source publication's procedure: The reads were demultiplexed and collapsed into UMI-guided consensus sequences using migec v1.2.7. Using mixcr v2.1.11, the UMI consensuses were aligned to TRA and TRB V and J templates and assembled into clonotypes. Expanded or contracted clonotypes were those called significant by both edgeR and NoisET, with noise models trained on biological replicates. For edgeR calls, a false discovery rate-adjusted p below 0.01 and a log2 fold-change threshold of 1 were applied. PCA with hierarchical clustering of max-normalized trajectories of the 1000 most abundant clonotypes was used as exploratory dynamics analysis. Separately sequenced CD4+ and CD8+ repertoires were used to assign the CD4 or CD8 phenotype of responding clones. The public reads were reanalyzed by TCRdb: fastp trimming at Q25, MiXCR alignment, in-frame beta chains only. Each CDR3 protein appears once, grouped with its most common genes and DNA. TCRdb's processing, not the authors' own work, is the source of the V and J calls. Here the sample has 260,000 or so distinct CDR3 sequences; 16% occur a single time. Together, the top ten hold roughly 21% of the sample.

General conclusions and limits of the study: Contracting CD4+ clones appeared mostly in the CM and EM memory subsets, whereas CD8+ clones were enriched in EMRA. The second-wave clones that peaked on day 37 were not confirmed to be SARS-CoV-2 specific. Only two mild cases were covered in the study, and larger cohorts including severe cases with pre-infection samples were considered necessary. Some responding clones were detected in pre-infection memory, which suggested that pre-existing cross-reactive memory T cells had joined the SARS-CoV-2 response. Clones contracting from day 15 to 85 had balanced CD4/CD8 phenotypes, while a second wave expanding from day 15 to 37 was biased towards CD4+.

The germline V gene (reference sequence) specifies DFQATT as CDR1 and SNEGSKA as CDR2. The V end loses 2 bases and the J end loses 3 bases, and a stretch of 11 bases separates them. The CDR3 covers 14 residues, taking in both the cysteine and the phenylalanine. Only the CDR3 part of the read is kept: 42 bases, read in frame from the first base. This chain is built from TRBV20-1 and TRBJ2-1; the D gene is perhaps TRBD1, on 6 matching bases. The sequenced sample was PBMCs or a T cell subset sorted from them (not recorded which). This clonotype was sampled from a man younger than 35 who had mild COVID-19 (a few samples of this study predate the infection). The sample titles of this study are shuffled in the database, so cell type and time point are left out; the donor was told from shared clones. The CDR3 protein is CSARPQTGYNEQFF. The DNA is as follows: TGCAGTGCTAGACCTCAGACAGGCTACAATGAGCAGTTCTTC.